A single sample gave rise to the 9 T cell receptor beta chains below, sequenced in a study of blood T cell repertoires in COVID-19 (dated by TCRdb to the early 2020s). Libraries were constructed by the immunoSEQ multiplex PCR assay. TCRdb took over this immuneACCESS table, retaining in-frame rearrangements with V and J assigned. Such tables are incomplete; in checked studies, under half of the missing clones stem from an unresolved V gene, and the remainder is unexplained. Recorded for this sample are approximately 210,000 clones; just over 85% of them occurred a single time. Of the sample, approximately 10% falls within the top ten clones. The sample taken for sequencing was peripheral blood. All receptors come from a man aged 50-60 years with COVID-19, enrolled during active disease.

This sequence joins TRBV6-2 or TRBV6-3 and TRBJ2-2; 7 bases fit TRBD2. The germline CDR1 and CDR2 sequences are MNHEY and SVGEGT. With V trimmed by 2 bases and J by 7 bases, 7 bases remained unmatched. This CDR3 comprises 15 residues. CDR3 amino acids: CASSYGRGNGGELFF. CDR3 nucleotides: TGTGCCAGCAGTTACGGGCGGGGGAATGGCGGGGAGCTGTTTTTT.

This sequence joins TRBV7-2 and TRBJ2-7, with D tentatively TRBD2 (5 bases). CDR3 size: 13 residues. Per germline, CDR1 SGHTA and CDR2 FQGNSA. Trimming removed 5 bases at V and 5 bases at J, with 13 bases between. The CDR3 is CASSTSGSHEQYF. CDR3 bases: TGTGCCAGCAGCACATCGGGGAGCCACGAGCAGTACTTC.

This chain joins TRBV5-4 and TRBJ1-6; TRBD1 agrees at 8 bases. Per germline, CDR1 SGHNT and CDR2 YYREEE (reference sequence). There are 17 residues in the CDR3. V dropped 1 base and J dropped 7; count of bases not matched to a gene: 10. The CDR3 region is CASSLSDRGSVNSPLHF. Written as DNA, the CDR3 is TGTGCCAGCAGCTTGTCCGACAGGGGTAGTGTGAATTCACCCCTCCACTTT.

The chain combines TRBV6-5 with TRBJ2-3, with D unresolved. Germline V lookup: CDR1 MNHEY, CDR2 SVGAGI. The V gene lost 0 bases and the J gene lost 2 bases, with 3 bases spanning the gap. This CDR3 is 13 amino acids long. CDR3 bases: TGTGCCAGCAGTTACTCGTACACAGATACGCAGTATTTT. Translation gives CASSYSYTDTQYF.

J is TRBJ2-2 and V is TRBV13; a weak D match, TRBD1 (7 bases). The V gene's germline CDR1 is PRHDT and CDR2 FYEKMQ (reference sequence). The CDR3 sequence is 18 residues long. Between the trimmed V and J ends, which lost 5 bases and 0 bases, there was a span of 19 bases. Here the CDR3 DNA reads TGTGCCAGCAGCCCCTCGCCAGGGGGGTTCGCGAACACCGGGGAGCTGTTTTTT. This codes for CASSPSPGGFANTGELFF.

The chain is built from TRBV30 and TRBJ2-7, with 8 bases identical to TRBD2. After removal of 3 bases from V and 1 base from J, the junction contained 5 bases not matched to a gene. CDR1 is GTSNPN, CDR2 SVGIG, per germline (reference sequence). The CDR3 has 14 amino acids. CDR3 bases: TGTGCCTGGAGCCTGGGCGGGGGGTCCTACGAGCAGTACTTC. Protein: CAWSLGGGSYEQYF.

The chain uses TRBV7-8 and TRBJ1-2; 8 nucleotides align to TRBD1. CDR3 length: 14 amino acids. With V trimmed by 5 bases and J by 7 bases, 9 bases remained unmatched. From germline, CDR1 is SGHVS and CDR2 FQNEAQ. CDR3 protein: CASSPPRGHSGYTF. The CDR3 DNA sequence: TGTGCCAGCAGCCCACCCAGGGGGCACAGTGGCTACACCTTC.

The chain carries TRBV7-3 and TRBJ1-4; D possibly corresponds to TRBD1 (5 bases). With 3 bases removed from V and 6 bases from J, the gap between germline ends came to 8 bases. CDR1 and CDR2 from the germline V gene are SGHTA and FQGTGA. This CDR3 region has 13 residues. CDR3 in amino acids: CASSLGRDEKLFF. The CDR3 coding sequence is TGTGCCAGCAGCTTGGGGCGCGATGAAAAACTGTTTTTT.

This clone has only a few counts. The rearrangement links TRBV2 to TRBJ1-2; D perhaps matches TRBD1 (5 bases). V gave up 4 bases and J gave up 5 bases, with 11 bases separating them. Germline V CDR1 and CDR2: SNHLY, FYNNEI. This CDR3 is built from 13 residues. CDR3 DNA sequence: TGTGCCAGCAGTGCGACAGTCGGGTATGGCTACACCTTC. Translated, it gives CASSATVGYGYTF.